Listed below are T cell receptor beta chains from one sample, sequenced in a study of cytomegalovirus exposure and HLA in healthy donors. Method: immunoSEQ multiplex PCR; TCRdb's copy keeps in-frame clones and lacks some. The specimen's table records 35,000 to 45,000 clones. Source material: PBMCs. All receptors derive from a human donor in good health. Both conserved end residues are part of each CDR3. Fields, in order: CDR3 DNA, CDR3 protein, V gene, D gene, J gene. The D gene is left open where the match is weak.

CDR3nt: TGCGCCAGCAGCTTAGGGGGTGATGGGGATGAGCAGTTCTTC
CDR3aa: CASSLGGDGDEQFF
v_gene: TRBV5-1
d_gene: NA
j_gene: TRBJ2-1

CDR3nt: TGTGCCAGCAGCTTAGACACGGGCCGGGGGGGGGCCGGGGAGCTGTTTTTT
CDR3aa: CASSLDTGRGGAGELFF
v_gene: TRBV5-4
d_gene: TRBD2
j_gene: TRBJ2-2

CDR3nt: TGTGCCAGCAGCTTGCCGAGCGGGGGGGCCGACAATGAGCAGTTCTTC
CDR3aa: CASSLPSGGADNEQFF
v_gene: TRBV5-5
d_gene: TRBD2
j_gene: TRBJ2-1

CDR3nt: TGTGCCATCTTCCCCGGGGGGCCAGGGGGCGAGCAGTACTTC
CDR3aa: CAIFPGGPGGEQYF
v_gene: TRBV2
d_gene: NA
j_gene: TRBJ2-7

CDR3nt: TGCGCCAGCAGTCCTACAGGGTCCCCTAATGAAAAACTGTTTTTT
CDR3aa: CASSPTGSPNEKLFF
v_gene: TRBV5-1
d_gene: NA
j_gene: TRBJ1-4

CDR3nt: TGCGCCAGCAGCCAAGTCGCGCCGCAGGGGGCTTGGGAGCTGTTTTTT
CDR3aa: CASSQVAPQGAWELFF
v_gene: TRBV4-1
d_gene: TRBD1
j_gene: TRBJ2-2

CDR3nt: TGTGCCTGGAGTGTACGAGAAGGAGGGGATGAAAAACTGTTTTTT
CDR3aa: CAWSVREGGDEKLFF
v_gene: TRBV30
d_gene: NA
j_gene: TRBJ1-4

CDR3nt: TGTGCCAGCAGCTTAGGGGACAATAGCAATCAGCCCCAGCATTTT
CDR3aa: CASSLGDNSNQPQHF
v_gene: TRBV7-9
d_gene: NA
j_gene: TRBJ1-5

CDR3nt: TGTGCCAACAGCCCTCAGGGGTGGGGCCCTGAAGCTTTCTTT
CDR3aa: CANSPQGWGPEAFF
v_gene: TRBV6-5
d_gene: NA
j_gene: TRBJ1-1

CDR3nt: TGTGCCAGTAGTAGCGGGAGGATGAACACTGAAGCTTTCTTT
CDR3aa: CASSSGRMNTEAFF
v_gene: TRBV19
d_gene: NA
j_gene: TRBJ1-1

CDR3nt: TGCGCCAGCAGCTTGGTAGGGACAGAAACAGATACGCAGTATTTT
CDR3aa: CASSLVGTETDTQYF
v_gene: TRBV5-1
d_gene: TRBD1
j_gene: TRBJ2-3

CDR3nt: TGTGCCTGGAGTGTTCCCCGGACAGGGGGAAATGAAAAACTGTTTTTT
CDR3aa: CAWSVPRTGGNEKLFF
v_gene: TRBV30
d_gene: TRBD1
j_gene: TRBJ1-4

CDR3nt: TGCAGCGTTCTTAGCGTGTCGACTGAGCAGTTCTTC
CDR3aa: CSVLSVSTEQFF
v_gene: TRBV29-1
d_gene: NA
j_gene: TRBJ2-1

CDR3nt: TGTGCCAGCAGCTCTCAGGGGTTTGGAAACACCATATATTTT
CDR3aa: CASSSQGFGNTIYF
v_gene: TRBV11-2
d_gene: NA
j_gene: TRBJ1-3

CDR3nt: TGTGCCTGGAGTGTGAGCCAGGGGAGCTCCTATAATTCACCCCTCCACTTT
CDR3aa: CAWSVSQGSSYNSPLHF
v_gene: TRBV30
d_gene: NA
j_gene: TRBJ1-6

CDR3nt: TGTGCCAGTAGTATCCGACTAAACCAAGAGACCCAGTACTTC
CDR3aa: CASSIRLNQETQYF
v_gene: TRBV19
d_gene: NA
j_gene: TRBJ2-5

CDR3nt: TGTGCCAGCAGCCCCCATCGAGGGCCGGAGACCCAGTACTTC
CDR3aa: CASSPHRGPETQYF
v_gene: TRBV11-2
d_gene: NA
j_gene: TRBJ2-5

CDR3nt: TGTGCCAGCAGCCGGAGACTAGCGGGGGGGTTGACCCAGTACTTC
CDR3aa: CASSRRLAGGLTQYF
v_gene: TRBV5-6
d_gene: TRBD2
j_gene: TRBJ2-5

CDR3nt: TGTGCCACCAGCAGAGTAAGGACAGGGGCCTCCTACGAGCAGTACTTC
CDR3aa: CATSRVRTGASYEQYF
v_gene: TRBV15
d_gene: TRBD1
j_gene: TRBJ2-7

CDR3nt: TGCAGCGTCCGCCAAGGACAGGGGCAGGAAGCTTTCTTT
CDR3aa: CSVRQGQGQEAFF
v_gene: TRBV29-1
d_gene: TRBD1
j_gene: TRBJ1-1

CDR3nt: TGTGCCACCAGCAGAGATCTCAATCAGCCCCAGCATTTT
CDR3aa: CATSRDLNQPQHF
v_gene: TRBV15
d_gene: NA
j_gene: TRBJ1-5

CDR3nt: TGCGCCAGCAGCTTGAATCCTAGCGATTTTGATGAGCAGTTCTTC
CDR3aa: CASSLNPSDFDEQFF
v_gene: TRBV5-1
d_gene: NA
j_gene: TRBJ2-1

CDR3nt: TGTGCCAGCAGTCCACAACCTCACAGGGTTTACGGCTACACCTTC
CDR3aa: CASSPQPHRVYGYTF
v_gene: TRBV6-5
d_gene: NA
j_gene: TRBJ1-2

CDR3nt: TGCGCCACCAAGGACAGGGGTGAGGCCTACGAGCAGTACTTC
CDR3aa: CATKDRGEAYEQYF
v_gene: TRBV5-1
d_gene: TRBD1
j_gene: TRBJ2-7

CDR3nt: TGTGCCAGCTCCAACAGGGACAGGGAGGAGTACTTC
CDR3aa: CASSNRDREEYF
v_gene: TRBV7-9
d_gene: TRBD1
j_gene: TRBJ2-7

CDR3nt: TGTGCCTGGAGTGTATACAGCTACACTGAAGCTTTCTTT
CDR3aa: CAWSVYSYTEAFF
v_gene: TRBV30
d_gene: NA
j_gene: TRBJ1-1

CDR3nt: TGTGCCAGCAGCATCGACAGGGACAATGGCTACACCTTC
CDR3aa: CASSIDRDNGYTF
v_gene: TRBV2
d_gene: TRBD1
j_gene: TRBJ1-2

CDR3nt: TGTGCCAGCAGTTTAACAGGGATGGGCACTGAAGCTTTCTTT
CDR3aa: CASSLTGMGTEAFF
v_gene: TRBV28
d_gene: NA
j_gene: TRBJ1-1

CDR3nt: TGTGCCAGCAGCGCAGGACAGGGGGCCTATAATTCACCCCTCCACTTT
CDR3aa: CASSAGQGAYNSPLHF
v_gene: TRBV9
d_gene: TRBD1
j_gene: TRBJ1-6

CDR3nt: TGTGCCAGCAGCAGACAGGTTATGAACACTGAAGCTTTCTTT
CDR3aa: CASSRQVMNTEAFF
v_gene: TRBV6-5
d_gene: NA
j_gene: TRBJ1-1

CDR3nt: TGTGCCAGCAGTTTGGGGGGGCGGCCCACTGAAGCTTTCTTT
CDR3aa: CASSLGGRPTEAFF
v_gene: TRBV28
d_gene: NA
j_gene: TRBJ1-1

CDR3nt: TGTGCCAGCAGTGACCCCGGGAGGACGTTAGGCGGCTACACCTTC
CDR3aa: CASSDPGRTLGGYTF
v_gene: TRBV6-1
d_gene: NA
j_gene: TRBJ1-2

CDR3nt: TGTGCCAGCAGCGATCGGGACAGCGAAGCTTTCTTT
CDR3aa: CASSDRDSEAFF
v_gene: TRBV5-6
d_gene: TRBD1
j_gene: TRBJ1-1

CDR3nt: TGTGCCAGCAGCGTACAGGGGACCACCGGGGAGCTGTTTTTT
CDR3aa: CASSVQGTTGELFF
v_gene: TRBV9
d_gene: NA
j_gene: TRBJ2-2

CDR3nt: TGTGCCAGTAGTAGCATTCGGGACATGTATAATTCACCCCTCCACTTT
CDR3aa: CASSSIRDMYNSPLHF
v_gene: TRBV19
d_gene: NA
j_gene: TRBJ1-6

CDR3nt: TGTGCCAGCAGTTGGGCAGGTTCGTCCTACGAGCAGTACTTC
CDR3aa: CASSWAGSSYEQYF
v_gene: TRBV6-5
d_gene: NA
j_gene: TRBJ2-7

CDR3nt: TGTGCCAGCAGTCGGGGGACTGAAGCTTTCTTT
CDR3aa: CASSRGTEAFF
v_gene: TRBV2
d_gene: NA
j_gene: TRBJ1-1

CDR3nt: TGTGCCAGCAGTGAGTTTCACCCTGGTGCTTCTAAGCCCCACGAGCAGTACTTC
CDR3aa: CASSEFHPGASKPHEQYF
v_gene: TRBV2
d_gene: NA
j_gene: TRBJ2-7

CDR3nt: TGTGCCAGCTCACCACCACTAGCGGGGGCGGATGAGCAGTTCTTC
CDR3aa: CASSPPLAGADEQFF
v_gene: TRBV18
d_gene: TRBD2
j_gene: TRBJ2-1

CDR3nt: TGTGCCAGCAGTACTATGGAGGAGGAAAAACTGTTTTTT
CDR3aa: CASSTMEEEKLFF
v_gene: TRBV2
d_gene: NA
j_gene: TRBJ1-4

CDR3nt: TGCGCCAGCAGCCTTAGCGGGGGGCATGATAAGCAGTATTTT
CDR3aa: CASSLSGGHDKQYF
v_gene: TRBV4-1
d_gene: TRBD2
j_gene: TRBJ2-3

CDR3nt: TGCGCCAGCAGCCAAGGAGCGTCCAGCGGGAATCAGCCCCAGCATTTT
CDR3aa: CASSQGASSGNQPQHF
v_gene: TRBV4-1
d_gene: NA
j_gene: TRBJ1-5

CDR3nt: TGTGCCAGCAGCTTAGAGGGTGCGTCGGACAGTCATCGATTAAACTATGGCTACACCTTC
CDR3aa: CASSLEGASDSHRLNYGYTF
v_gene: TRBV11-2
d_gene: NA
j_gene: TRBJ1-2

CDR3nt: TGTGCCTGGACCTACAGGGATGTGGAAAAACTGTTTTTT
CDR3aa: CAWTYRDVEKLFF
v_gene: TRBV30
d_gene: NA
j_gene: TRBJ1-4

CDR3nt: TGTGCCAGCAGCTTCACAGGGGATCACGATGGCTACACCTTC
CDR3aa: CASSFTGDHDGYTF
v_gene: TRBV7-9
d_gene: TRBD1
j_gene: TRBJ1-2

CDR3nt: TGCAGCGTTGTAAGTCCGGCTAGCGGGGGGGCAGGAGAGACCCAGTACTTC
CDR3aa: CSVVSPASGGAGETQYF
v_gene: TRBV29-1
d_gene: TRBD2
j_gene: TRBJ2-5

CDR3nt: TGTGCCAGCAGAAGCCTCCTCGAAGATGGCTACACCTTC
CDR3aa: CASRSLLEDGYTF
v_gene: TRBV6-5
d_gene: NA
j_gene: TRBJ1-2

CDR3nt: TGCGCCAGCAGCCAGGGGGGGGGCTCTGGGGCCAACGTCCTGACTTTC
CDR3aa: CASSQGGGSGANVLTF
v_gene: TRBV4-1
d_gene: TRBD2
j_gene: TRBJ2-6

CDR3nt: TGTGCCAGCAGCCGCGGGACTCGAAAGTGGGGTGAGCAGTTCTTC
CDR3aa: CASSRGTRKWGEQFF
v_gene: TRBV28
d_gene: NA
j_gene: TRBJ2-1

CDR3nt: TGTGCCACCAGCAGAGGTGACTTCGGGACAGGGGGCAAGCAAGAGACCCAGTACTTC
CDR3aa: CATSRGDFGTGGKQETQYF
v_gene: TRBV15
d_gene: TRBD1
j_gene: TRBJ2-5

CDR3nt: TGCAGCGTCCGAAGGGGGAGTGATTCACCCCTCCACTTT
CDR3aa: CSVRRGSDSPLHF
v_gene: TRBV29-1
d_gene: NA
j_gene: TRBJ1-6